The 5 T cell receptor beta chains given below trace back to one sample, sequenced in a study of shared clonotypes between healthy human individuals. Generated by immunoSEQ multiplex PCR, the TCRdb table keeps only in-frame clones and is missing some. The sample shows 2 million to 2.5 million clones, 92% of them seen only once. Sequencing input: naive CD4+ T cells from PBMCs. Indicated subset: CD45RA+ positively selected. These receptors all stem from a man aged 18 to 29 in good health. Some clones in this sample may be carry-over from other donors' samples.

This chain connects TRBV18 to TRBJ1-2; weak D call: TRBD1 (5 bases). From germline, CDR1 is KGHSH and CDR2 LQKENI. This CDR3 has 13 residues. V dropped 5 bases and J dropped 2 bases, with 9 bases sitting between them. The CDR3 region is CASSSRQNYGYTF. The CDR3 DNA follows: TGTGCCAGCTCATCGCGACAGAACTATGGCTACACCTTC.

V usage is TRBV7-3 and J usage is TRBJ1-2; D possibly corresponds to TRBD1 (5 bases). In germline, CDR1 is SGHTA, CDR2 FQGTGA. V was shortened by 5 bases and J by 1 base, with 17 bases between the two germline ends. This CDR3 has 16 amino acids. This chain's CDR3 is CASSESGEGRNYGYTF. The CDR3 nucleotides read TGTGCCAGCAGCGAAAGCGGGGAGGGACGTAACTATGGCTACACCTTC.

A few counts support this clone. This rearrangement joins TRBV27 to TRBJ1-1; the D gene is possibly TRBD1 (5 bases). CDR3 length equals 13 residues. The germline gives CDR1 MNHEY, CDR2 SMNVEV (reference sequence). Trimming took off 3 bases at V and 5 bases at J, with 10 bases between the two ends. As DNA, the CDR3 is TGTGCCAGCAGTTTTGGGGGAGAGACTGAAGCTTTCTTT. Protein: CASSFGGETEAFF.

This clone was seen a single time. The chain recombines TRBV7-2 with TRBJ2-7, with D perhaps TRBD2 (6 bases). Germline V gene lookup returns CDR1 SGHTA and CDR2 FQGNSA. V was pared by 5 bases and J by 1 base, with 21 bases between. This CDR3 spans 17 amino acids. This CDR3 reads CASSHGGARPTSYEQYF. In DNA form, the CDR3 reads TGTGCCAGCAGCCATGGAGGGGCGCGTCCAACTTCCTACGAGCAGTACTTC.

This chain uses TRBV11-2 with TRBJ2-7, with TRBD2 matching over 8 bases. There are 18 residues in the CDR3. Germline CDR1 and CDR2: SGHAT and FQNNGV. J was trimmed by 0 bases and V by 5 bases; bases with no gene match: 15. CDR3: CASSTLGRAGTSSYEQYF. DNA for the CDR3: TGTGCCAGCAGCACATTAGGGCGGGCCGGGACTAGCTCCTACGAGCAGTACTTC. Using reference TRBV11-2 and TRBJ2-7 for the parts outside the CDR3, the full variable domain is EAGVAQSPRYKIIEKRQSVAFWCNPISGHATLYWYQQILGQGPKLLIQFQNNGVVDDSQLPKDRFSAERLKGVDSTLKIQPAKLEDSAVYLCASSTLGRAGTSSYEQYFGPGTRLTVT.